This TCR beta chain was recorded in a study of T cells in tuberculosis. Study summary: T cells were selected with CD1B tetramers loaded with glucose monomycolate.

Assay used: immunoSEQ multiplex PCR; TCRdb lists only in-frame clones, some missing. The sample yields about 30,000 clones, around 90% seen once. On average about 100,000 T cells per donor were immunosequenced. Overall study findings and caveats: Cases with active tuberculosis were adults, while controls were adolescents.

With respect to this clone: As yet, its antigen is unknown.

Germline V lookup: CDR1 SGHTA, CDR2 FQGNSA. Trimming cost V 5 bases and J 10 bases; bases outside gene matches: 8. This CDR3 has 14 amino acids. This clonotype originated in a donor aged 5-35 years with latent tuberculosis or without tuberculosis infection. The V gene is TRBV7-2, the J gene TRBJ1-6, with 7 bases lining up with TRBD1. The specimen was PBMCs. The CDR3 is CASSPRQGSSPLHF. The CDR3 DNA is TGTGCCAGCAGCCCCCGACAGGGCTCGTCACCCCTCCACTTT.